This passage covers 25 T cell receptor beta chains from one sample sequenced in a study of cytomegalovirus exposure and HLA in healthy donors. 13 Jbeta primers and 60 Vbeta primers were used for the PCR. TCRdb keeps only in-frame clones here, not all; method: immunoSEQ multiplex PCR. This sample has 140,000 to 150,000 clones, with about two thirds found just once. Sequencing was done on a sample of PBMCs. All receptors derive from a woman aged 55-75 years in good health and CMV-seropositive.

The rearrangement uses TRBV2 and TRBJ2-5; D is ambiguous. V was clipped by 6 bases and J by 5 bases, with 10 bases between them. This CDR3 comprises 12 residues. Germline CDR1 reads SNHLY; CDR2 reads FYNNEI. DNA for the CDR3: TGTGCCAGCAGGGAATTACGGGAGACCCAGTACTTC. Translation gives CASRELRETQYF.

This chain joins TRBV7-9 and TRBJ1-3, with TRBD1 as a possible D gene (6 bases). Trimming removed 6 bases from V and 2 bases from J, with 8 bases in between. Germline assignment: CDR1 SEHNR and CDR2 FQNEAQ (reference sequence). This CDR3 comprises 13 residues. This CDR3 is CASSPGAGNTIYF. In nucleotides, the CDR3 is TGTGCCAGCAGTCCAGGGGCTGGAAACACCATATATTTT.

There are a few counts of this clone. The rearrangement links TRBV30 to TRBJ2-3; TRBD2 is a possible D gene (5 bases). V shed 0 bases and J shed 0 bases, with 10 bases lying between them. The CDR3 has 15 residues. Germline loops: CDR1 GTSNPN, CDR2 SVGIG (reference sequence). The CDR3 here is CAWSVLGVSTDTQYF. CDR3 sequence (DNA): TGTGCCTGGAGTGTACTGGGAGTTAGCACAGATACGCAGTATTTT.

The chain couples TRBV27 to TRBJ2-7; 14 bases fit TRBD2. V lost 2 bases and J lost 4; bases outside the gene matches: 13. Germline lookup yields CDR1 MNHEY and CDR2 SMNVEV (reference sequence). The CDR3 totals 19 residues. In DNA form, the CDR3 reads TGTGCCAGCAGTTTAGCCGGCAGGGGACTAGCGGGAGATAGGTACGAGCAGTACTTC. Protein product: CASSLAGRGLAGDRYEQYF.

CDR3 sequence (DNA): TGTGCCAGCAGCAACTTCGGGGGTAGCTCCTACAATGAGCAGTTCTTC. Translating it yields CASSNFGGSSYNEQFF. This rearrangement joins TRBV7-6 to TRBJ2-1; weak D call: TRBD2 (6 bases). Trimming cost V 5 bases and J 0 bases, with 14 bases left between them. Per the germline V gene, CDR1 is SGHVS and CDR2 is FNYEAQ. This CDR3 is built from 16 residues.

V is TRBV4-1 and J is TRBJ1-2; TRBD1 is a possible D gene (5 bases). CDR3 length equals 14 residues. V was clipped by 1 base and J by 2 bases, with 8 bases between them. Germline CDR1 MGHRA, CDR2 YSYEKL. CDR3 nucleotide sequence: TGCGCCAGCAGCCAAGGGGGCAGGAACTATGGCTACACCTTC. As protein: CASSQGGRNYGYTF.

This chain uses TRBV7-2 with TRBJ2-3, with a possible D match to TRBD2 (7 bases). Trimming took off 7 bases at V and 6 bases at J, with 17 bases between the two ends. Germline CDR1 is SGHTA and CDR2 is FQGNSA. The CDR3 spans 14 residues. In nucleotides, the CDR3 is TGTGCCAGCACCAGAGGGGGGGTAGCGGATACGCAGTATTTT. It is translated as CASTRGGVADTQYF.

The chain links TRBV28 to TRBJ1-2; a weak D match, TRBD1 (6 bases). Germline lookup yields CDR1 MDHEN and CDR2 SYDVKM. Trimming removed 4 bases from V and 4 bases from J, with 13 bases in between. This CDR3 contains 14 residues. This chain's CDR3 is CASSSPAGAYGYTF. The CDR3 coding sequence is TGTGCCAGCAGTTCACCGGCGGGGGCCTATGGCTACACCTTC.

This clone has more than one count but fewer than ten. The chain is built from TRBV7-9 and TRBJ2-3; D is unclear. This CDR3 comprises 12 residues. V was pared by 5 bases and J by 6 bases, with 9 bases between. Germline values: CDR1 SEHNR, CDR2 FQNEAQ (reference sequence). The CDR3 nucleotides read TGTGCCAGCAGCCCGATGAGGGATACGCAGTATTTT. Residues: CASSPMRDTQYF.

This rearrangement joins TRBV19 to TRBJ2-1; 10 positions agree with TRBD2. Trimming removed 1 base from V and 5 bases from J; junction bases left unmatched: 8. Germline lookup yields CDR1 LNHDA and CDR2 SQIVND (reference sequence). This CDR3 region has 17 residues. This CDR3 is CASSIALLAGRDNEQFF. The DNA of the CDR3 is TGTGCCAGTAGTATAGCGCTACTAGCGGGAAGGGACAATGAGCAGTTCTTC.

Only a few counts were recorded for this clone. The gene calls are TRBV30 and TRBJ2-7, with D hard to call. Between the trimmed V and J ends, which lost 3 bases and 3 bases, there was a span of 6 bases. The CDR3 runs 11 residues. The germline CDR1 and CDR2 sequences are GTSNPN and SVGIG (reference sequence). This CDR3 reads CAWSVSYEQYF. The CDR3, as DNA: TGTGCCTGGAGCGTTAGCTACGAGCAGTACTTC.

This sequence joins TRBV4-2 and TRBJ2-1; a possible D gene is TRBD2 (6 bases). Germline CDR1 and CDR2: LGHNA and YNFKEQ. The CDR3 loop spans 13 amino acids. Trimming removed 4 bases at V and 4 bases at J, with 8 bases between. The CDR3 protein is CASSRGAYNEQFF. For the CDR3, the DNA is TGTGCCAGCAGCCGCGGGGCTTACAATGAGCAGTTCTTC.

This clone is a singleton in its sample. The chain employs TRBV7-9 and TRBJ1-1; 7 nucleotides agree with TRBD1. V was clipped by 4 bases and J by 5 bases; unmatched bases: 7. The CDR3 is 14 amino acids. Germline V gene data show CDR1 as SEHNR and CDR2 as FQNEAQ (reference sequence). The CDR3 DNA reads as TGTGCCAGCAGCTCCTTGACAGGGAAAACTGAAGCTTTCTTT. It is translated as CASSSLTGKTEAFF.

This clone appeared a single time. CDR3 nucleotides: TGTGCCAGCAGTTACCTGGGACAGGCGAACACCGGGGAGCTGTTTTTT. Protein product: CASSYLGQANTGELFF. The chain employs TRBV6-5 and TRBJ2-2; 8 bases are a match to TRBD1. After removal of 2 bases from V and 0 bases from J, the junction contained 2 bases not matched to a gene. CDR3 length: 16 amino acids. The germline V gene has CDR1 MNHEY and CDR2 SVGAGI.

This clone was seen a single time. The chain links TRBV11-2 to TRBJ2-1, with TRBD2 as a possible D gene (5 bases). The CDR3 totals 15 residues. The germline V gene encodes CDR1 SGHAT and CDR2 FQNNGV. The V gene lost 0 bases and the J gene lost 9 bases, with 15 bases spanning the gap. The CDR3 spells CASSLDGFSRGEQFF. The CDR3 bases are TGTGCCAGCAGCTTAGATGGCTTTTCTCGGGGTGAGCAGTTCTTC.

In DNA form, the CDR3 reads TGTGCCAGCAGCCAAGAAAGGCTAGCGGGAGCCTTAGCCAAAAACATTCAGTACTTC. It specifies CASSQERLAGALAKNIQYF. The gene calls are TRBV4-2 and TRBJ2-4; 10 nucleotides line up with TRBD2. The CDR3 loop spans 19 amino acids. V lost 0 bases to trimming and J lost 0 bases; unmatched junction nucleotides: 8. Germline V gene sequence: CDR1 LGHNA, CDR2 YNFKEQ.

This clone was detected only a few times. At the DNA level, this CDR3 is encoded by other sequences in the same sample as well. This sequence joins TRBV5-1 and TRBJ1-5; a possible D gene is TRBD1 (6 bases). Germline lookup yields CDR1 SGHRS and CDR2 YFSETQ. There are 14 residues in the CDR3. V gave up 4 bases and J gave up 2 bases, with 10 bases separating them. The CDR3 loop reads CASSRSGGNQPQHF. The CDR3 coding sequence is TGCGCCAGCAGCCGCTCAGGGGGCAATCAGCCCCAGCATTTT.

Comment on this clone: Compared with germline, one end of the junction differs, possibly owing to a read error. J is TRBJ2-1 and V is TRBV10-3; D is uncertain. This CDR3 is built from 15 residues. Germline assignment: CDR1 ENHRY and CDR2 SYGVKD. In DNA, the CDR3 is TGTGCCATCAGTGTCCTGGGTAGCTCCCACAATGAGCAGTTCTTC. Its translation: CAISVLGSSHNEQFF.

The V call is TRBV5-1, the J call TRBJ1-2; the match to TRBD1 covers 8 bases. The CDR3 is made up of 15 amino acids. The trim removed 4 bases at V and 2 bases at J, leaving 7 bases unmatched. Germline CDR1 and CDR2: SGHRS and YFSETQ. The CDR3, as DNA: TGCGCCAGCAGCCCACAGGGGGGTAAGAACTATGGCTACACCTTC. Translated, it gives CASSPQGGKNYGYTF.

The chain links TRBV6-1 to TRBJ2-3; 7 bases line up with TRBD2. This CDR3 contains 15 residues. Trimming removed 5 bases from V and 0 bases from J; junction bases left unmatched: 5. Germline CDR1 reads MNHNS; CDR2 reads SASEGT. The CDR3 region has the DNA TGTGCCAGCAGTCCAACTAGCGCTAGCACAGATACGCAGTATTTT. It encodes CASSPTSASTDTQYF.

This clone was detected a few times. The gene calls are TRBV7-2 and TRBJ2-7; 7 bases align to TRBD2. Germline assignment: CDR1 SGHTA and CDR2 FQGNSA. The V gene end was trimmed by 5 bases and the J gene end by 3 bases; junction bases not matched to a gene: 7. CDR3 length: 14 amino acids. CDR3 bases: TGTGCCAGCAGCCCCCCCGGGAGGTACTACGAGCAGTACTTC. Amino acid sequence: CASSPPGRYYEQYF.

The chain employs TRBV19 and TRBJ2-2; D might be TRBD1 (5 bases). V was trimmed by 0 bases and J by 4 bases, leaving 12 bases between them. This CDR3 has 16 amino acids. Germline V gene sequence: CDR1 LNHDA, CDR2 SQIVND (reference sequence). CDR3 sequence (DNA): TGTGCCAGTAGTATAGAATGGGGCCGAACCACCGGGGAGCTGTTTTTT. Translation gives CASSIEWGRTTGELFF.

V and J are TRBV2 and TRBJ2-7; D remains unclear. The germline V gene encodes CDR1 SNHLY and CDR2 FYNNEI. Trimming shortened V by 6 bases and J by 2 bases, and 8 bases separated the two germline ends. The CDR3 sequence is 12 residues long. The CDR3 region is CASSLAAYEQYF. The CDR3, as DNA: TGTGCCAGCAGCCTCGCAGCCTACGAGCAGTACTTC.

The V and J genes are TRBV27 and TRBJ2-7; 7 nucleotides match TRBD1. The V and J ends lost 0 bases and 2 bases, in that order; junction bases with no gene match: 1. This CDR3 has 14 residues. CDR1 MNHEY and CDR2 SMNVEV come from the germline V gene (reference sequence). CDR3 in DNA: TGTGCCAGCAGTTTATCGACAGGGACCTACGAGCAGTACTTC. Its translation: CASSLSTGTYEQYF.

This clone was found a few times. The V gene is TRBV18, the J gene TRBJ2-5; possibly TRBD2 for D (6 bases). The V end was cut by 5 bases, the J end by 2 bases, with 9 bases between. There are 13 residues in the CDR3. Germline V gene lookup returns CDR1 KGHSH and CDR2 LQKENI. The CDR3 here is CASSSAGQETQYF. CDR3 DNA: TGTGCCAGCTCATCGGCGGGACAAGAGACCCAGTACTTC.